The clone carrying this T cell receptor (beta chain) was observed a single time. Here immunoSEQ multiplex PCR was the method, and the copy in TCRdb shows in-frame clones only, minus some. The sample contains 2.5 million or so clones, more than 90% of which appear only once. These data belong to a study of shared clonotypes between healthy human individuals. The CDR3 is made up of 14 amino acids. Germline V gene lookup returns CDR1 SGHRS and CDR2 YFSETQ. Trimming took off 6 bases at V and 1 base at J, with 10 bases between the two ends. Specimen: naive CD4+ T cells sorted from blood. Subset specified: CD45RA+ positively selected. The sequence came from a man aged 18-30 years in good health. The chain employs TRBV5-1 and TRBJ2-2; weak D call: TRBD2 (6 bases). Written as DNA, the CDR3 is TGCGCCAGCAATGAAGCGGGGAACACCGGGGAGCTGTTTTTT. As protein: CASNEAGNTGELFF.